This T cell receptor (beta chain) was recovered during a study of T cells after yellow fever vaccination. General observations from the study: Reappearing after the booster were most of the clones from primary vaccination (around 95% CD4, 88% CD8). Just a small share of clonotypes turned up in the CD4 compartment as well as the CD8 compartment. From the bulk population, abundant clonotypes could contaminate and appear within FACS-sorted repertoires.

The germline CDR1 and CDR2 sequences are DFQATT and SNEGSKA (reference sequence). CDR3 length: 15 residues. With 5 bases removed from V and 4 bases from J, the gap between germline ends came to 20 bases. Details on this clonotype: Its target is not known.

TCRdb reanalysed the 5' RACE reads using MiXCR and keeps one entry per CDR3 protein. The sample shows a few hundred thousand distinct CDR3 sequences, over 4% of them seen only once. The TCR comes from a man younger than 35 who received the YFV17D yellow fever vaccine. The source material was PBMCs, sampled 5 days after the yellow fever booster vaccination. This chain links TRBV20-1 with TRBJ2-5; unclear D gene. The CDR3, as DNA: TGCAGTGCTCCCCTCACCGCTCAGATCAGAGAGACCCAGTACTTC. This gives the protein CSAPLTAQIRETQYF.